The clone carrying this TCR beta chain was counted a single time. Its antigen is currently unknown. Primers used in a second PCR of roughly 6 to 11 cycles were a sample-barcoded 5' primer and a J-beta primer mix. In TCRdb, the 5' RACE reads were re-called with MiXCR into one record per CDR3 protein. This sample carries over 1.5 million distinct CDR3 sequences, roughly 52% of them seen once, and the ten largest clones take 2% to 2.5%. The data belong to a study of blood T cells in healthy people across ages. Study results and caveats: Expanded clonotype changes were possibly confounded by unknown donor CMV status. Investigators viewed diversity estimates from one million T cells as underestimates, the study reported. Diversity was higher, and naive CD4+ cells more numerous, in long-lived donors than in aged donors.

Per the germline V gene, CDR1 is MDHEN and CDR2 is SYDVKM. The CDR3 covers 15 residues. The germline V and J ends were trimmed by 6 bases and 2 bases, with 16 bases remaining between them. This sequence was found in a woman between 40 and 50 years old in good health. The chain is built from TRBV28 and TRBJ2-5; D tentatively fits TRBD1 or TRBD2 (5 bases each). Sequencing was performed on blood. The chain's CDR3 is CASRGEGTAQETQYF. CDR3 nucleotide sequence: TGTGCCAGCAGAGGCGAAGGGACGGCGCAAGAGACCCAGTACTTC.